The rows below give T cell receptor beta chains drawn from one sample of a study of blood T cell repertoires in COVID-19. Sequencing used immunoSEQ multiplex PCR; TCRdb keeps in-frame clones, though not all of them. The sample includes 150,000 or so clones, around 85% seen only once; the top ten take about 10%. The sample consisted of PBMCs or T cells enriched from blood (not recorded which). The receptors were sampled from a man between 50 and 59 years old who had recovered from COVID-19. The conserved cysteine and the conserved F or W are not part of the CDR3 here. D genes are given only for firm matches.

TRBV7-2	-	TRBJ1-1	ASSPSTRVNTEAF
TRBV12-5	-	TRBJ1-1	ASGSGGLNTEAF
TRBV24-1	TRBD1	TRBJ1-1	ATREGQGLGTEAF
TRBV6-5	TRBD1	TRBJ1-5	ASNDRVVHQPQH
TRBV3-1/TRBV3-2	TRBD1	TRBJ2-1	ASSPDRENEQF
TRBV6-5	-	TRBJ1-1	ASRAAGANTEAF
TRBV4-3	-	TRBJ2-2	ASSQDSGYGELF
TRBV5-1	-	TRBJ1-2	ASSADQPGDGYT
TRBV27	-	TRBJ1-2	ASLPLYGGSGYT
TRBV5-1	-	TRBJ2-5	ASSLALRGGQETQY
TRBV18	-	TRBJ2-1	ASSPPTGGHEQF
TRBV27	TRBD1	TRBJ2-1	ASSSGTGNNEQF
TRBV5-5	-	TRBJ1-2	ASSRTGIDYGYT
TRBV5-1	TRBD1	TRBJ2-5	ASSLEGQGLQETQY
TRBV18	-	TRBJ1-4	ASSPLRDEKLF
TRBV7-2	-	TRBJ2-3	ASSSPFTDTQY
TRBV6-1	-	TRBJ1-2	ASSEGGVHYGYT
TRBV3-1/TRBV3-2	-	TRBJ1-2	ASSRGGGFRANYGYT
TRBV6-5	-	TRBJ1-5	ASRSDRNSNQPQH
TRBV2	TRBD2	TRBJ2-3	ASSKTSGGTDTQY
TRBV27	TRBD2	TRBJ2-6	ASSLSGGLGANVLT
TRBV7-6	TRBD1	TRBJ1-4	ASSLDRGGEKLF
TRBV5-8	-	TRBJ1-3	ASSLAGGTSGNTIY
TRBV10-3	-	TRBJ1-5	ALSRAINQPQH
TRBV6-5	-	TRBJ1-1	ASSYVPGSKNTEAF
TRBV30	-	TRBJ1-5	ASRQDNQPQH
TRBV5-6	TRBD1	TRBJ1-1	ASRPQGAGPDLAEAF
TRBV3-1/TRBV3-2	TRBD2	TRBJ2-7	ASSLRSGTIFPTYEQY
TRBV7-9	TRBD1	TRBJ1-6	ASSSRDRGVSPLH
TRBV19	-	TRBJ2-7	ASSGGLYEQY
TRBV3-1/TRBV3-2	TRBD1	TRBJ2-7	ASSGTGGVTEQY
TRBV7-2	-	TRBJ2-3	ASSPPGTDTQY
TRBV18	-	TRBJ2-5	ASSPIASTGQETQY
TRBV7-2	-	TRBJ1-5	ASSLGGGGRAQH
TRBV3-1/TRBV3-2	-	TRBJ2-5	ASSQERREKETQY
TRBV19	TRBD1	TRBJ1-2	ASSSSATGQWHGYT
TRBV5-6	-	TRBJ1-2	ASSLGVDRNYGYT
TRBV25-1	-	TRBJ1-1	ASRRNTEAF
TRBV3-1/TRBV3-2	-	TRBJ1-4	ASSQGQVGGEKLF
TRBV15	TRBD2	TRBJ2-5	ATTTSGQVSQETQY
TRBV27	TRBD1	TRBJ2-1	ASSPGTGNNEQF
TRBV27	-	TRBJ2-1	ASSSGLANEQF
TRBV28	TRBD2	TRBJ2-7	ASSDPGLDSSEQY
TRBV24-1	-	TRBJ2-3	ATSEGGFTDTQY
TRBV7-9	-	TRBJ2-3	ASSPRDTSTDTQY
TRBV5-4	TRBD1	TRBJ1-2	ASSQDRGGYGYT
TRBV6-5	-	TRBJ1-2	ASSLRTGDGYT